These T cell receptor beta chains were read from a single sample in a study of CXCR3-negative and CXCR3-positive naive CD8 T cells. TCRdb reprocessed the 5' RACE reads and stores each CDR3 protein as one record, lacking DNA. Its listing shows around 160,000 distinct CDR3 sequences. Sequenced sample: naive CXCR3+ CD8+ T cells from blood. These receptors all stem from a human donor in good health. Some clones in this sample may be carry-over from other donors' samples. CDR3s include the opening cysteine and the closing phenylalanine or tryptophan.

v_gene,j_gene,CDR3aa
TRBV2,TRBJ1-1,CASSYGTVNTEAFF
TRBV28,TRBJ2-3,CASSFWGGVTDTQYF
TRBV9,TRBJ2-7,CASSSWDFQEQYF
TRBV6-6,TRBJ1-5,CASSPGTGNFPQHF
TRBV5-1,TRBJ1-1,CASSLGFEAFF
TRBV12-3/TRBV12-4,TRBJ2-1,CASSPTPHNLENEQFF
TRBV10-3,TRBJ1-2,CAITITPEYGYTF
TRBV28,TRBJ2-3,CASSPQGVHKADTQYF
TRBV7-9,TRBJ2-7,CASSLVAGGPYEQYF
TRBV7-9,TRBJ1-1,CASHGRGGVLNTEAFF